These 30 T cell receptor beta chains were sequenced from one sample in a study of PD-1 blockade in classical Hodgkin lymphoma. Patients all relapsed after autologous stem cell transplantation, and there was variation in brentuximab vedotin exposure. Assay used: immunoSEQ multiplex PCR; TCRdb lists only in-frame clones, some missing. The table records tens of thousands of clones, around 71% of them present only once. Source: peripheral blood mononuclear cells (PBMCs), taken before the second cycle of nivolumab. These receptors all stem from a human donor with classical Hodgkin lymphoma.

As concerns this clone: The same CDR3 arises from other DNA sequences in this sample as well. The gene calls are TRBV5-1 and TRBJ1-1; TRBD1 aligns across 8 bases. J was trimmed by 1 base and V by 2 bases; bases with no gene match: 4. This CDR3 spans 15 amino acids. Germline V gene data show CDR1 as SGHRS and CDR2 as YFSETQ. The CDR3 bases are TGCGCCAGCAGCTTCCCCGACAGGGGGAACACTGAAGCTTTCTTT. It yields the protein CASSFPDRGNTEAFF.

This chain connects TRBV7-2 to TRBJ1-2; a weak D match, TRBD1 (6 bases). CDR1 and CDR2 from the germline V gene are SGHTA and FQGNSA. This CDR3 spans 13 amino acids. Trimming removed 5 bases from V and 7 bases from J, with 14 bases in between. CDR3 loop: CASSPDTRGGYTF. DNA for the CDR3: TGTGCCAGCAGCCCAGATACCAGGGGTGGCTACACCTTC.

The J gene is TRBJ1-1, the V gene TRBV7-2; D not resolved. Trimming cost V 1 base and J 3 bases, with 3 bases left between them. CDR3 length equals 12 residues. Germline loops: CDR1 SGHTA, CDR2 FQGNSA. This CDR3 is CASSLVYTEAFF. In DNA, the CDR3 is TGTGCCAGCAGCTTAGTATACACTGAAGCTTTCTTT.

This clone qualifies as medium-sized (0.01 to 0.1%). The rearrangement joins TRBV6-4 to TRBJ2-2; 7 positions agree with TRBD1. The germline V gene encodes CDR1 MRHNA and CDR2 SNTAGT. V lost 2 bases and J lost 4; bases outside the gene matches: 7. There are 16 residues in the CDR3. In DNA form, the CDR3 reads TGTGCCAGCAGTGACCTCGACAGGGTTGGCACCGGGGAGCTGTTTTTT. Its translation: CASSDLDRVGTGELFF.

The V and J genes are TRBV15 and TRBJ2-6; no reliable D call. This CDR3 comprises 14 residues. Germline CDR1 LNHNV, CDR2 YYDKDF (reference sequence). V shed 0 bases and J shed 12 bases, with 12 bases lying between them. Here the CDR3 DNA reads TGTGCCACCAGCAGAGATTTAAGGACCGGCGTCCTGACTTTC. Translation: CATSRDLRTGVLTF.

The V gene is TRBV27, the J gene TRBJ2-5; D is possibly TRBD1 (5 bases). Germline values: CDR1 MNHEY, CDR2 SMNVEV (reference sequence). V dropped 6 bases and J dropped 2 bases, with 16 bases sitting between them. The CDR3 is 15 amino acids. CDR3 residues: CASRPPAKGQETQYF. The CDR3, as DNA: TGTGCCAGCAGACCGCCCGCGAAGGGGCAAGAGACCCAGTACTTC.

Relative to its sample, this clone is medium-sized. The genes are TRBV18 and TRBJ1-6, with 10 nucleotides matching TRBD1. The CDR3 sequence is 18 residues long. The junction had 11 bases not matched to a gene; V was cut back by 3 bases and J by 6 bases. Germline CDR1 KGHSH, CDR2 LQKENI. This CDR3 reads CASSPLRQGAGGNSPLHF. The CDR3 DNA is TGTGCCAGCTCACCTTTACGACAGGGGGCAGGCGGTAATTCACCCCTCCACTTT.

V usage is TRBV30 and J usage is TRBJ1-5; D ambiguous. V was trimmed by 0 bases and J by 0 bases, leaving 6 bases between them. This CDR3 comprises 14 residues. The germline V gene encodes CDR1 GTSNPN and CDR2 SVGIG (reference sequence). CDR3 nucleotides: TGTGCCTGGAGTGTCGGAAATAGCAATCAGCCCCAGCATTTT. Translation: CAWSVGNSNQPQHF.

A single count supports this clone. The V call is TRBV19, the J call TRBJ1-5, with D hard to call. This CDR3 has 14 amino acids. Germline V CDR1 and CDR2: LNHDA, SQIVND (reference sequence). The V end was cut by 5 bases, the J end by 11 bases, with 19 bases between. CDR3 sequence reads: CASSPHYPPSAQHF. The CDR3 bases are TGTGCCAGTAGTCCCCATTACCCACCCTCCGCCCAGCATTTT.

This clone was detected once. The rearrangement uses TRBV30 and TRBJ2-3; TRBD2 aligns across 8 bases. The CDR3 consists of 14 residues. With V trimmed by 3 bases and J by 3 bases, 5 bases remained unmatched. Looked up from germline, CDR1 is GTSNPN and CDR2 is SVGIG (reference sequence). The CDR3 region has the DNA TGTGCCTGGAGATATAGCGGGGTTACAGATACGCAGTATTTT. Translating it yields CAWRYSGVTDTQYF.

V is TRBV5-1 and J is TRBJ2-1; 9 bases map to TRBD1. The CDR3 sequence is 15 residues long. Germline-derived CDR1 and CDR2 are SGHRS and YFSETQ. Losses at the gene ends were 5 bases for V and 1 base for J; bases not matched to a gene: 4. In nucleotides, the CDR3 is TGCGCCAGCAGGGCCGGGACAGGGTCCTACAATGAGCAGTTCTTC. Amino acid sequence: CASRAGTGSYNEQFF.

The chain carries TRBV4-1 and TRBJ2-1, with a tentative D call TRBD2 (6 bases). The germline V gene has CDR1 MGHRA and CDR2 YSYEKL. V was clipped by 3 bases and J by 0 bases, with 9 bases between them. The length of the CDR3 is 15 residues. CDR3: CASSHPGSSYNEQFF. CDR3 coding DNA: TGCGCCAGCAGCCATCCCGGGAGCTCCTACAATGAGCAGTTCTTC.

The chain carries TRBV29-1 and TRBJ1-2; no clear D. V was pared by 2 bases and J by 10 bases, with 2 bases between. The germline CDR1 and CDR2 sequences are SQVTM and ANQGSEA. This CDR3 is built from 8 residues. The CDR3 loop reads CSVETYTF. CDR3 nucleotide sequence: TGCAGCGTTGAAACCTACACCTTC.

The CDR3 bases are TGTGCCAGCAGCTTAGGTCGGGGGGCGGAGCGGTTCTCCTACGAGCAGTACTTC. Protein product: CASSLGRGAERFSYEQYF. This rearrangement joins TRBV7-2 to TRBJ2-7; D may be TRBD2 (7 bases). Deletions cut 1 base from V and 0 bases from J, with 19 bases between. There are 18 residues in the CDR3. Looked up from germline, CDR1 is SGHTA and CDR2 is FQGNSA.

The V gene is TRBV15, the J gene TRBJ2-1; D tentatively reads TRBD1 or TRBD2 (6 bases each). CDR3 length: 15 amino acids. Trimming took 7 bases from V and 8 from J, leaving 21 bases between them. The germline CDR1 and CDR2 sequences are LNHNV and YYDKDF (reference sequence). This chain's CDR3 is CATTSERGARDEQFF. CDR3 nucleotides: TGTGCCACCACCTCAGAAAGGGGGGCGCGGGATGAGCAGTTCTTC.

The genes are TRBV30 and TRBJ2-5; D gene unclear. Germline values: CDR1 GTSNPN, CDR2 SVGIG (reference sequence). This CDR3 contains 12 residues. V lost 1 base and J lost 5, with 8 bases in between. The CDR3 loop reads CAWSGSTETQYF. The CDR3 region has the DNA TGTGCCTGGAGTGGTAGTACTGAGACCCAGTACTTC.

V is TRBV7-9 and J is TRBJ2-3; TRBD2 matches 15 bases. Germline-derived CDR1 and CDR2 are SEHNR and FQNEAQ (reference sequence). This CDR3 has 17 residues. Trimming cost V 3 bases and J 5 bases; bases outside gene matches: 6. The CDR3: CASSLGLAGGRRDTQYF. The CDR3 DNA follows: TGTGCCAGCAGCTTGGGACTAGCGGGGGGCCGTAGAGATACGCAGTATTTT.

This chain joins TRBV9 and TRBJ2-5, with D possibly being TRBD1 (6 bases). In germline, CDR1 is SGDLS, CDR2 YYNGEE. The V and J ends lost 0 bases and 1 base respectively, with 13 bases between them. This CDR3 spans 16 amino acids. CDR3 sequence: CASSVGAGAFQETQYF. The CDR3 region has the DNA TGTGCCAGCAGCGTAGGGGCAGGGGCGTTCCAAGAGACCCAGTACTTC.

The gene calls are TRBV7-9 and TRBJ1-1, with no clear D. V gave up 1 base and J gave up 6 bases, with 18 bases separating them. The CDR3 spans 16 residues. Germline V gene lookup returns CDR1 SEHNR and CDR2 FQNEAQ (reference sequence). The CDR3: CASSLGHLPLDPEAFF. Written as DNA, the CDR3 is TGTGCCAGCAGCTTAGGACACCTCCCTCTGGACCCTGAAGCTTTCTTT.

This chain joins TRBV5-1 and TRBJ2-2; D unclear. Trimming cost V 2 bases and J 2 bases, with 4 bases left between them. Germline V lookup: CDR1 SGHRS, CDR2 YFSETQ. CDR3 length equals 13 residues. The chain's CDR3 is CASSLPNTGELFF. DNA of the CDR3: TGCGCCAGCAGCTTACCTAACACCGGGGAGCTGTTTTTT.

This clone appeared a few times. The chain joins TRBV19 to TRBJ1-6; D may be TRBD1 (5 bases). Germline-derived CDR1 and CDR2 are LNHDA and SQIVND (reference sequence). The CDR3 length is 14 residues. V lost 4 bases to trimming and J lost 10 bases, with 14 bases between them. The CDR3 nucleotides are TGTGCCAGTAGTAATTGGGGCAATGAGTCACCCCTCCACTTT. It yields the protein CASSNWGNESPLHF.

The rearrangement uses TRBV10-2 and TRBJ1-2, with no clear D. Trimming stripped 6 bases from V and 4 bases from J, with 18 bases between. CDR1 WSHSY and CDR2 SAAADI come from the germline V gene. This CDR3 spans 15 amino acids. CDR3 loop: CASSPSPGEGYGYTF. The CDR3 nucleotides are TGCGCCAGCAGCCCTAGTCCCGGAGAGGGCTATGGCTACACCTTC.

The J gene is TRBJ2-1, the V gene TRBV18; TRBD2 aligns across 10 bases. The J segment lost 3 bases and the V segment lost 3 bases, leaving 2 bases of the junction unmatched. This CDR3 spans 15 amino acids. Germline V gene lookup returns CDR1 KGHSH and CDR2 LQKENI. The CDR3 nucleotides are TGTGCCAGCTCACCGGGACTAGCGTACTACAATGAGCAGTTCTTC. This encodes CASSPGLAYYNEQFF.

V is TRBV21-1 and J is TRBJ1-1; the table's D call TRBD1 went unverified against the DNA. TRBV21-1 is flagged as a pseudogene. CDR3 size: 17 residues. The DNA for the CDR3 is TGTGCCAGCAGCAAAGAGGGACAGGTGCGACCGAACACTGAAGCTTTCTTT. Translating it yields CASSKEGQVRPNTEAFF.

This CDR3 reads CASGLGQGVRDTQYF. Written as DNA, the CDR3 is TGTGCTAGTGGTTTGGGACAGGGGGTTAGAGATACGCAGTATTTT. V gene TRBV12-5 combines with J gene TRBJ2-3, with 9 bases fitting TRBD1. The CDR3 is made up of 15 amino acids. Trimming removed 1 base from V and 5 bases from J; junction bases left unmatched: 4. CDR1 LGHNT and CDR2 FRNRAP come from the germline V gene.

This clone was seen a handful of times. The gene calls are TRBV6-5 and TRBJ1-2; D possibly corresponds to TRBD1 (5 bases). V lost 7 bases and J 3 bases, leaving 15 bases between the germline ends. The CDR3 consists of 14 residues. Germline lookup yields CDR1 MNHEY and CDR2 SVGAGI. As DNA, the CDR3 is TGTGCCAGCACCTACCCGGGGGGTGACTATGGCTACACCTTC. Amino acids: CASTYPGGDYGYTF.

This sequence joins TRBV6-5 and TRBJ1-3; D gene uncertain. V shed 4 bases and J shed 0 bases, with 7 bases lying between them. This CDR3 is built from 14 residues. CDR1 and CDR2 (germline): MNHEY, SVGAGI. CDR3 DNA: TGTGCCAGCAGTTCCTCGAGCTCTGGAAACACCATATATTTT. Translation: CASSSSSSGNTIYF.

V is TRBV5-1 and J is TRBJ2-7; 9 positions match TRBD1. Germline assignment: CDR1 SGHRS and CDR2 YFSETQ. V trimming: 7 bases; J trimming: 2 bases; junction bases outside the gene matches: 4. The CDR3 is made up of 13 amino acids. The CDR3 sequence is CASGTGGPYEQYF. The CDR3 region has the DNA TGCGCCAGCGGAACAGGGGGCCCCTACGAGCAGTACTTC.

The genes are TRBV18 and TRBJ2-7; a weak D match, TRBD2 (6 bases). Trimming pared 2 bases from V and 1 base from J, leaving 12 bases between. CDR3 size: 15 residues. Looked up from germline, CDR1 is KGHSH and CDR2 is LQKENI. DNA of the CDR3: TGTGCCAGCTCACCAGGGACTTCCATGTCCTACGAGCAGTACTTC. Translated, it gives CASSPGTSMSYEQYF.

This clone showed up just a few times. The CDR3 DNA sequence: TGTGCCAGCAGCTTCCCGCGGGCCGGCGGGGGTGAGCAGTTCTTC. It encodes CASSFPRAGGGEQFF. The chain links TRBV11-2 to TRBJ2-1; 7 bases line up with TRBD2. J lost 9 bases, V lost 3 bases, and 11 bases had no gene match. This CDR3 has 15 amino acids. Germline-derived CDR1 and CDR2 are SGHAT and FQNNGV.